This T cell receptor beta chain came from a study of CD8 T cells in ankylosing spondylitis. Study observations and caveats: A TCR beta motif made of eight highly homologous variants seemed typical of ankylosing spondylitis blood.

TCRdb reprocessed the 5' RACE reads via MiXCR and lists one record per CDR3 protein. The top ten hold approximately 0.46% of the sample, which has about 840,000 distinct CDR3 sequences, 12% seen once. Germline V CDR1 and CDR2: MGHRA, YSYEKL. The CDR3 sequence is 16 residues long. The trim removed 4 bases at V and 7 bases at J, leaving 5 bases unmatched. This clonotype was observed a few times. Its antigen remains unidentified. The specimen sequenced was blood, either unsorted or a sorted T cell fraction (not recorded which). This receptor was taken from a male donor with ankylosing spondylitis. The chain couples TRBV4-1 to TRBJ2-1; 15 positions match TRBD2. CDR3 in DNA: TGCGCCAGCAGCCCCAAGGGACTAGCGGGAGGAAATGAGCAGTTCTTC. Protein: CASSPKGLAGGNEQFF.